This T cell receptor (beta chain) was captured by sequencing in a study of T cell repertoires in cytomegalovirus infection. Across the study: Both a matching HLA type and CMV infection were indicated by public TCR beta signatures.

Study findings and constraints: CMV-specific TCR beta clonotypes restricted by HLA-C were the ones dominating the ex vivo response. Using cumulative public TCR beta family frequency, the authors identified those who carried CMV together with the relevant HLA.

Per the germline V gene, CDR1 is SGHTA and CDR2 is FQGNSA. This CDR3 has 14 amino acids. V shed 3 bases, J shed 6 bases, and the junction held 8 bases outside the gene matches. MiXCR, run by TCRdb on the reads, gives a single entry per CDR3 protein. The data show hundreds of thousands of distinct CDR3 sequences, roughly 35% seen once. Many counts were recorded for this clonotype. Its specificity is unknown. This sequence originates from a human donor in good health (CMV status not recorded). Some clones in this sample may be carry-over from other donors' samples. The sample consisted of PBMCs. The V and J genes are TRBV7-2 and TRBJ2-7; 7 nucleotides agree with TRBD2. In DNA, the CDR3 is TGTGCCAGCAGCTTCGGGGGGAGCTCTGGCGAGCAGTACTTC. The encoded protein is CASSFGGSSGEQYF.